The 24 T cell receptor beta chains presented below share a single source sample, sequenced in a study of cytomegalovirus exposure and HLA in healthy donors. This PCR relied on a set of 60 Vbeta primers and 13 Jbeta primers. Sequenced by immunoSEQ multiplex PCR; TCRdb stores in-frame clones only, minus some. The repertoire consists of 75,000 to 80,000 clones, with 78% occurring once and the leading ten covering 8% to 10%. Material: PBMCs. Every receptor here comes from a woman aged 35 to 49 in good health and CMV-seropositive.

This chain uses TRBV7-6 with TRBJ2-5; D might be TRBD2 (6 bases). CDR1 and CDR2 (germline): SGHVS, FNYEAQ. This CDR3 comprises 14 residues. Trimming removed 2 bases at V and 5 bases at J, with 12 bases between. The DNA of the CDR3 is TGTGCCAGCAGCTTATCGGCGGGGACGGAGACCCAGTACTTC. Encoded protein: CASSLSAGTETQYF.

This clone was picked up one time. V usage is TRBV6-5 and J usage is TRBJ1-4, with D possibly matching TRBD1 (6 bases). Trimming removed 0 bases from V and 5 bases from J, with 13 bases in between. The germline gives CDR1 MNHEY, CDR2 SVGAGI. This CDR3 is 16 amino acids long. CDR3 loop: CASSYSRTVRNEKLFF. Written as DNA, the CDR3 is TGTGCCAGCAGTTACTCGAGGACAGTCCGAAATGAAAAACTGTTTTTT.

This rearrangement joins TRBV10-3 to TRBJ2-5, with D possibly being TRBD1 (7 bases). The J call is in doubt because the DNA end fits TRBJ2-7 better. The germline V gene has CDR1 ENHRY and CDR2 SYGVKD. The CDR3 runs to 12 residues. The CDR3 DNA is TGTGCCATCAGAGACAGGGAGGCCGAGCAGTACTTC. It is translated as CAIRDREAEQYF.

CDR3 DNA: TGTGCCATCAGTGATCGGGGGTTGCAGGGTAATGAAAAACTGTTTTTT. Protein sequence: CAISDRGLQGNEKLFF. The chain couples TRBV10-3 to TRBJ1-4; possibly TRBD1 for D (5 bases). This CDR3 has 16 amino acids. CDR1 ENHRY and CDR2 SYGVKD come from the germline V gene. V was cut by 3 bases and J by 4 bases, with 15 bases left in between.

Comment on this clone: The sample contains more than one DNA sequence encoding this CDR3. The chain is built from TRBV7-9 and TRBJ2-7; tentatively, D is TRBD2 (5 bases). CDR3 length: 14 amino acids. The germline V gene encodes CDR1 SEHNR and CDR2 FQNEAQ (reference sequence). V gave up 5 bases and J gave up 3 bases, with 14 bases separating them. The CDR3 DNA reads TGTGCCAGCAGCCACCGGGATCGGAACTACGAGCAGTACTTC. Protein: CASSHRDRNYEQYF.

V and J are TRBV28 and TRBJ2-7; the D is unclear. V lost 7 bases, J lost 2 bases, and 12 bases lay in between. The CDR3 covers 13 residues. Germline V gene sequence: CDR1 MDHEN, CDR2 SYDVKM. CDR3 nucleotide sequence: TGTGCCAGCATTCGAAGAGATACCTACGAGCAGTACTTC. Translating gives CASIRRDTYEQYF.

The V and J genes are TRBV13 and TRBJ1-1; D remains ambiguous. V was cut by 6 bases and J by 3 bases, with 8 bases left in between. Germline V gene lookup returns CDR1 PRHDT and CDR2 FYEKMQ (reference sequence). This CDR3 is 12 amino acids long. The DNA for the CDR3 is TGTGCCAGCAGGAACGGTGACACTGAAGCTTTCTTT. Translated, it gives CASRNGDTEAFF.

This clone was observed a handful of times. The V gene is TRBV19, the J gene TRBJ1-6; D possibly corresponds to TRBD1 (5 bases). Trimming left V 3 bases short and J 9 bases short, with 12 bases between. The germline V gene encodes CDR1 LNHDA and CDR2 SQIVND (reference sequence). There are 14 residues in the CDR3. CDR3 in DNA: TGTGCCAGTAGTATCAGGGAACAAGGTTCACCCCTCCACTTT. Translating gives CASSIREQGSPLHF.

V is TRBV25-1 and J is TRBJ2-1, with a weak D call TRBD1 (6 bases). CDR3 size: 16 residues. V was clipped by 0 bases and J by 9 bases, with 18 bases between them. Germline V lookup: CDR1 MGHDK, CDR2 SYGVNS. The CDR3 is CASSEYVSQGKGEQFF. The CDR3 region has the DNA TGTGCCAGCAGTGAATATGTTTCCCAGGGGAAGGGTGAGCAGTTCTTC.

This chain joins TRBV14 and TRBJ1-1; tentatively, D is TRBD1 (5 bases). Germline assignment: CDR1 SGHDN and CDR2 FVKESK. The germline V and J ends were trimmed by 6 bases and 5 bases, with 13 bases remaining between them. The CDR3 is made up of 13 amino acids. The CDR3 reads CASRTRGGTEAFF. CDR3 nucleotides: TGTGCCAGCAGGACTCGGGGGGGGACTGAAGCTTTCTTT.

This clone was counted between two and nine times. The chain combines TRBV28 with TRBJ2-1; 8 bases align to TRBD2. CDR3 length: 13 residues. Trimming took 6 bases from V and 9 from J; bases not matched to a gene: 7. Looked up from germline, CDR1 is MDHEN and CDR2 is SYDVKM. CDR3 coding DNA: TGTGCCAGCAGCCCGGGACTAGGGAGTGAGCAGTTCTTC. Residues: CASSPGLGSEQFF.

This chain joins TRBV18 and TRBJ2-3; the match to TRBD1 covers 7 bases. The CDR3 runs to 16 residues. V dropped 1 base and J dropped 6; count of bases not matched to a gene: 10. Germline CDR1 reads KGHSH; CDR2 reads LQKENI. Written as DNA, the CDR3 is TGTGCCAGCTCACCACAGGGGGCGAATGAGGGGGATACGCAGTATTTT. It yields the protein CASSPQGANEGDTQYF.

This rearrangement joins TRBV2 to TRBJ2-7; D possibly corresponds to TRBD1 (5 bases). This CDR3 is built from 14 residues. The germline V and J ends were trimmed by 5 bases and 2 bases, with 13 bases remaining between them. From germline, CDR1 is SNHLY and CDR2 FYNNEI. CDR3 nucleotides: TGTGCCAGCAGTTCCGGCAGGGCCCCCTACGAGCAGTACTTC. Its translation is CASSSGRAPYEQYF. The whole variable domain, filled in from reference TRBV2 and TRBJ2-7, reads EPEVTQTPSHQVTQMGQEVILRCVPISNHLYFYWYRQILGQKVEFLVSFYNNEISEKSEIFDDQFSVERPDGSNFTLKIRSTKLEDSAMYFCASSSGRAPYEQYFGPGTRLTVT.

V gene TRBV7-2 combines with J gene TRBJ1-5; perhaps TRBD1 as D (6 bases). Trimming took 3 bases from V and 4 from J, leaving 13 bases between them. Looked up from germline, CDR1 is SGHTA and CDR2 is FQGNSA. This CDR3 region has 15 residues. The DNA of the CDR3 is TGTGCCAGCAGCTTGCAGGGGCAGGGGAATCAGCCCCAGCATTTT. Protein product: CASSLQGQGNQPQHF.

This clone was seen more than once but under ten times. An end of the junction differs from the germline gene, which may be a read error. This sequence joins TRBV7-8 and TRBJ2-3, with 8 nucleotides matching TRBD1. This CDR3 is 14 amino acids long. Looked up from germline, CDR1 is SGHVS and CDR2 is FQNEAQ. The CDR3, as DNA: TGTGCCAGCACCTTAGGGACAGGCGCAGATACGCAGTATTTT. Its protein product is CASTLGTGADTQYF.

This sequence joins TRBV28 and TRBJ1-5; 9 positions agree with TRBD1. This CDR3 contains 15 residues. Trimming removed 10 bases from V and 4 bases from J; junction bases left unmatched: 11. Germline CDR1 MDHEN, CDR2 SYDVKM. CDR3: CATTSGQGLNQPQHF. As DNA, the CDR3 is TGTGCCACAACCTCGGGACAGGGTTTAAATCAGCCCCAGCATTTT.

The J gene is TRBJ1-5, the V gene TRBV2; TRBD1 might be the D (5 bases). Deletions cut 5 bases from V and 5 bases from J, with 7 bases between. The CDR3 totals 12 residues. Germline V gene lookup returns CDR1 SNHLY and CDR2 FYNNEI. The CDR3 sequence: CASSRGYQPQHF. The CDR3 coding sequence is TGTGCCAGCAGTCGGGGGTATCAGCCCCAGCATTTT.

V and J are TRBV18 and TRBJ2-3; 11 bases are shared with TRBD1. V trimming: 0 bases; J trimming: 2 bases; junction bases outside the gene matches: 16. The CDR3 has 21 residues. Looked up from germline, CDR1 is KGHSH and CDR2 is LQKENI. CDR3 sequence (DNA): TGTGCCAGCTCACCACCCCTGGACAGGGGGCCTCCCCTCAATTACACAGATACGCAGTATTTT. Translated: CASSPPLDRGPPLNYTDTQYF.

This clone showed up just once. The rearrangement links TRBV28 to TRBJ2-7; D may be TRBD2 (5 bases). The CDR3 spans 14 residues. Germline loops: CDR1 MDHEN, CDR2 SYDVKM. V dropped 3 bases and J dropped 4 bases, with 13 bases sitting between them. The CDR3 nucleotides are TGTGCCAGCAGTTTGAGGGTACTGGCATACGAGCAGTACTTC. Translation: CASSLRVLAYEQYF.

The chain combines TRBV30 with TRBJ1-1; TRBD1 might be the D (5 bases). CDR1 is GTSNPN, CDR2 SVGIG, per germline (reference sequence). V lost 4 bases and J lost 4, with 10 bases in between. CDR3 length equals 12 residues. The CDR3 sequence is CAWKRGTTEAFF. The CDR3 DNA reads as TGTGCCTGGAAAAGGGGAACCACTGAAGCTTTCTTT.

The chain is built from TRBV7-9 and TRBJ2-1; TRBD1 matches at 7 bases. Germline CDR1 reads SEHNR; CDR2 reads FQNEAQ (reference sequence). The CDR3 has 14 amino acids. With 5 bases clipped from V and 8 bases from J, the junction kept 9 bases outside the gene matches. Written as DNA, the CDR3 is TGTGCCAGCAGCCCATGGGGACAGAGGGATGAGCAGTTCTTC. Encoded protein: CASSPWGQRDEQFF.

The rearrangement links TRBV5-1 to TRBJ2-3; no clear D. CDR1 is SGHRS and CDR2 is YFSETQ in the germline V gene. Trimming shortened V by 4 bases and J by 1 base, and 7 bases separated the two germline ends. The CDR3 runs 13 residues. CDR3 region: CASSDGGTDTQYF. CDR3 sequence (DNA): TGCGCCAGCAGCGACGGAGGCACAGATACGCAGTATTTT. The full variable domain, completed using reference TRBV5-1 and TRBJ2-3, is KAGVTQTPRYLIKTRGQQVTLSCSPISGHRSVSWYQQTPGQGLQFLFEYFSETQRNKGNFPGRFSGRQFSNSRSEMNVSTLELGDSALYLCASSDGGTDTQYFGPGTRLTVL.

The chain recombines TRBV30 with TRBJ1-4, with 9 bases aligning to TRBD1. J lost 3 bases, V lost 7 bases, and 12 bases had no gene match. Germline V gives CDR1 GTSNPN, CDR2 SVGIG (reference sequence). The CDR3 covers 16 residues. This CDR3 reads CASQQGAGLANEKLFF. CDR3 bases: TGTGCCTCACAACAGGGGGCGGGTTTGGCTAATGAAAAACTGTTTTTT.

The V gene is TRBV28, the J gene TRBJ2-3, with 7 bases lining up with TRBD2. CDR1 is MDHEN, CDR2 SYDVKM, per germline. Trimming took 1 base from V and 0 from J; bases not matched to a gene: 16. The CDR3 loop spans 20 amino acids. The CDR3 coding sequence is TGTGCCAGCAGTTTATCTAGGGGACTACTAATTAGAATGAGCACAGATACGCAGTATTTT. Protein product: CASSLSRGLLIRMSTDTQYF. Supplemented by reference TRBV28 and TRBJ2-3, the full variable domain reads DVKVTQSSRYLVKRTGEKVFLECVQDMDHENMFWYRQDPGLGLRLIYFSYDVKMKEKGDIPEGYSVSREKKERFSLILESASTNQTSMYLCASSLSRGLLIRMSTDTQYFGPGTRLTVL.